Following are 10 T cell receptor beta chains from one sample sequenced in a study of CD8 T cells in ankylosing spondylitis. Study outcomes and limitations: Within ankylosing spondylitis blood, a TCR beta motif made up of several highly homologous variants appeared to be characteristic.

Each CDR3 protein gets one entry after TCRdb re-called the 5' RACE reads with MiXCR. The table records some 840,000 distinct CDR3 sequences, roughly 12% of them present only once. The antigens of these receptors remain unknown. Sequencing was performed on blood, either unsorted or a sorted T cell fraction (not recorded which). These receptors originate from a male donor with ankylosing spondylitis.

In its sample, this clonotype was seen many times. The chain links TRBV5-1 to TRBJ1-5; 7 bases are a match to TRBD1. The CDR3 runs to 15 residues. J lost 4 bases, V lost 2 bases, and 6 bases had no gene match. The germline gives CDR1 SGHRS, CDR2 YFSETQ. The CDR3: CASSFAGGRNQPQHF. The CDR3 bases are TGCGCCAGCAGCTTTGCAGGGGGAAGGAATCAGCCCCAGCATTTT.

This chain links TRBV28 with TRBJ2-5, with 9 bases fitting TRBD1. Germline V lookup: CDR1 MDHEN, CDR2 SYDVKM. The CDR3 is 15 amino acids. V lost 7 bases and J lost 5; bases outside the gene matches: 11. The CDR3 sequence is CASTDIQGAKETQYF. In nucleotides, the CDR3 is TGTGCCAGCACCGATATACAGGGGGCGAAGGAGACCCAGTACTTC.

A few counts support this clonotype. The genes are TRBV20-1 and TRBJ2-1; 16 bases agree with TRBD2. The CDR3 totals 16 residues. Trimming at V came to 6 bases and at J to 8 bases, leaving 10 bases not matched to a gene. Germline lookup yields CDR1 DFQATT and CDR2 SNEGSKA (reference sequence). The CDR3 sequence: CSAHRPGLAGGDEQFF. In nucleotides, the CDR3 is TGCAGTGCCCACCGCCCGGGACTAGCGGGAGGGGATGAGCAGTTCTTC.

There are many counts of this clonotype. This chain joins TRBV20-1 and TRBJ2-7; no firm D call. Germline V gene sequence: CDR1 DFQATT, CDR2 SNEGSKA (reference sequence). V lost 0 bases and J lost 5, with 17 bases in between. This CDR3 is 15 amino acids long. The CDR3 bases are TGCAGTGCTAGAGATCTCGATTACCTCGTCAACGAGCAGTACTTC. As protein: CSARDLDYLVNEQYF.

The V and J genes are TRBV5-1 and TRBJ1-6, with 9 bases fitting TRBD1. Germline loops: CDR1 SGHRS, CDR2 YFSETQ. The V segment lost 0 bases and the J segment 10 bases; nucleotides outside the gene matches: 2. The CDR3 is 14 residues long. The CDR3, as DNA: TGCGCCAGCAGCTTGGGGGACAGGGAATCACCCCTCCACTTT. Translating gives CASSLGDRESPLHF.

V and J are TRBV29-1 and TRBJ2-3, with D perhaps TRBD2 (5 bases). This CDR3 region has 16 residues. Trimming removed 1 base at V and 3 bases at J, with 17 bases between. CDR1 is SQVTM, CDR2 ANQGSEA, per germline. DNA of the CDR3: TGCAGCGTTGAAGGGATCCCTTCTCGGAGGACAGATACGCAGTATTTT. This codes for CSVEGIPSRRTDTQYF.

Ten or more counts support this clonotype. The J gene is TRBJ1-1, the V gene TRBV20-1; possible D gene TRBD1, 6 bases. Trimming removed 6 bases at V and 6 bases at J, with 11 bases between. In germline, CDR1 is DFQATT, CDR2 SNEGSKA (reference sequence). This CDR3 region has 11 residues. CDR3 residues: CSAHRAAEAFF. The CDR3 DNA follows: TGCAGTGCCCACAGGGCGGCTGAAGCTTTCTTT.

This clonotype was seen a handful of times. The genes are TRBV5-1 and TRBJ1-2; D possibly corresponds to TRBD1 (5 bases). V lost 4 bases to trimming and J lost 1 base, with 17 bases between them. The CDR3 covers 16 residues. Germline CDR1 and CDR2: SGHRS and YFSETQ. In DNA, the CDR3 is TGCGCCAGCAGCCCTAGGGGATCAGGTGTTAACTATGGCTACACCTTC. This codes for CASSPRGSGVNYGYTF.

This chain links TRBV20-1 with TRBJ1-6; D gene ambiguous. V was shortened by 0 bases and J by 8 bases, with 20 bases between the two germline ends. The CDR3 contains 17 residues. Per the germline V gene, CDR1 is DFQATT and CDR2 is SNEGSKA (reference sequence). The CDR3 reads CSARDLARKTTYSPLHF. The CDR3 DNA sequence: TGCAGTGCTAGAGATCTTGCACGAAAGACGACCTATTCACCCCTCCACTTT.

The chain carries TRBV24-1 and TRBJ2-2, with 8 positions matching TRBD1. V lost 3 bases, J lost 1 base, and 9 bases stayed unmatched. Germline-derived CDR1 and CDR2 are KGHDR and SFDVKD. This CDR3 has 18 residues. The CDR3 here is CATSDPRGGTGNTGELFF. The CDR3 DNA reads TGTGCCACCAGTGATCCCCGGGGTGGGACAGGGAACACCGGGGAGCTGTTTTTT.